These 4 T cell receptor beta chains were all obtained from the same sample, sequenced in a study of CD8 T cells in Susac syndrome. Random hexamers primed reverse transcription of about 0.45 to 1 ug RNA. TCRdb called the immunoSEQ multiplex PCR reads again in MiXCR, with one record for every CDR3 protein. The table shows approximately 46,000 distinct CDR3 sequences, with 92% occurring only once. The specimen sequenced was CD8+ T cells from PBMCs. These receptors came from a human donor in good health.

The rearrangement uses TRBV5-1 and TRBJ1-1; TRBD1 matches 7 bases. This CDR3 contains 13 residues. Germline CDR1 reads SGHRS; CDR2 reads YFSETQ. With V trimmed by 4 bases and J by 8 bases, 8 bases remained unmatched. CDR3 DNA sequence: TGCGCCAGCAGCCCAAGGGGGACAGTCGAAGCTTTCTTT. Its protein is CASSPRGTVEAFF.

The genes are TRBV27 and TRBJ1-1; maybe TRBD1 (6 bases). V was shortened by 3 bases and J by 5 bases, with 7 bases between the two germline ends. The CDR3 is made up of 12 amino acids. Germline assignment: CDR1 MNHEY and CDR2 SMNVEV (reference sequence). The CDR3 region is CASSFQGTEAFF. CDR3 nucleotides: TGTGCCAGCAGTTTCCAGGGGACTGAAGCTTTCTTT.

This clonotype was counted only a few times. The chain is built from TRBV7-9 and TRBJ2-1; no reliable D call. The germline gives CDR1 SEHNR, CDR2 FQNEAQ (reference sequence). V lost 5 bases, J lost 0 bases, and 14 bases lay in between. This CDR3 comprises 16 residues. In DNA form, the CDR3 reads TGTGCCAGCAGCCCGAGAGCGAGCGACTCCTACAATGAGCAGTTCTTC. Residues: CASSPRASDSYNEQFF.

The V call is TRBV9, the J call TRBJ1-2; D is undetermined. The CDR3 consists of 11 residues. The germline CDR1 and CDR2 sequences are SGDLS and YYNGEE. Trimming took 3 bases from V and 7 from J, leaving 7 bases between them. The CDR3 is CASSGPGGYTF. The CDR3 DNA reads TGTGCCAGCAGCGGCCCGGGTGGCTACACCTTC. The whole variable domain, remainder taken from reference TRBV9 and TRBJ1-2, is DSGVTQTPKHLITATGQRVTLRCSPRSGDLSVYWYQQSLDQGLQFLIQYYNGEERAKGNILERFSAQQFPDLHSELNLSSLELGDSALYFCASSGPGGYTFGSGTRLTVV.